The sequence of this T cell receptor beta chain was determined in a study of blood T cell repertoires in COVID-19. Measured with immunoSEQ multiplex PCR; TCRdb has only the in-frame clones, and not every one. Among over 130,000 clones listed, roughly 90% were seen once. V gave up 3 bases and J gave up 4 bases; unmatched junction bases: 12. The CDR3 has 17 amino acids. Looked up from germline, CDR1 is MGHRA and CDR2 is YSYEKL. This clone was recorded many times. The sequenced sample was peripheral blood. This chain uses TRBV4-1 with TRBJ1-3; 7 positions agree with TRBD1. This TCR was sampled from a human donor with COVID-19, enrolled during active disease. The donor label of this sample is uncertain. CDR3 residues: CASSQTGQIISGNTIYF. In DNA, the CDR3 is TGCGCCAGCAGCCAGACGGGACAGATTATCTCGGGAAACACCATATATTTT.